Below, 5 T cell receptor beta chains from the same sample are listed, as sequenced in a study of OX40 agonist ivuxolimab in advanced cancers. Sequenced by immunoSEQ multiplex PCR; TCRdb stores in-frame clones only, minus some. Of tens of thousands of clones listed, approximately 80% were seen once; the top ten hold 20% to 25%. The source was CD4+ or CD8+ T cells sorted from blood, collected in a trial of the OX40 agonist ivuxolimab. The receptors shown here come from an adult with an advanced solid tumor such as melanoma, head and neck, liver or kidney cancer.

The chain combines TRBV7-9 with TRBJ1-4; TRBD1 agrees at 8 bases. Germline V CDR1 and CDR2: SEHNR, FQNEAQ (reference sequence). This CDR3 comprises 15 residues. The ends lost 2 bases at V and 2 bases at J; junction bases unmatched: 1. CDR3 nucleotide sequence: TGTGCCAGCAGCTTAAGACAGGGGACTAATGAAAAACTGTTTTTT. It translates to CASSLRQGTNEKLFF.

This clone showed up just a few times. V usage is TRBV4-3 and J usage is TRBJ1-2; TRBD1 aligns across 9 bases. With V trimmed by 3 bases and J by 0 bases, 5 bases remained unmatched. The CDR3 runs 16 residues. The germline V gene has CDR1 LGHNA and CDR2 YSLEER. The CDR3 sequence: CASSQLQGASNYGYTF. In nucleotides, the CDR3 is TGCGCCAGCAGCCAGCTACAGGGGGCTTCTAACTATGGCTACACCTTC.

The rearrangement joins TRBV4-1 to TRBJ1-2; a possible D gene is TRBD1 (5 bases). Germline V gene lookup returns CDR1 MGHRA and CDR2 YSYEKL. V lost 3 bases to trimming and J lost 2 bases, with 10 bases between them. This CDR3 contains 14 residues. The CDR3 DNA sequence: TGCGCCAGCAGCCAGCAGCAGGGCAACTATGGCTACACCTTC. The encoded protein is CASSQQQGNYGYTF.

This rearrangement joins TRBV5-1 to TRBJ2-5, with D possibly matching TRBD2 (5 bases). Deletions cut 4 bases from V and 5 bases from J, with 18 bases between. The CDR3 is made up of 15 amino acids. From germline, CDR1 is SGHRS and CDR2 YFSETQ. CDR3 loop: CASSRDNLGGETQYF. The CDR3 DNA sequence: TGCGCCAGCAGCCGAGACAACCTCGGCGGGGAGACCCAGTACTTC.

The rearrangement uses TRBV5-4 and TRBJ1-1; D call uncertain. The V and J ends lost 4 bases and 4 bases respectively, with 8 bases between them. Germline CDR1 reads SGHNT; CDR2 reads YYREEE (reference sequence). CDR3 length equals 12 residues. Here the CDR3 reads CASSPSLTEAFF. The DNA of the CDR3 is TGTGCCAGCAGCCCCAGTCTCACTGAAGCTTTCTTT. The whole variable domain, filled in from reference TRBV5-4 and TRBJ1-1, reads ETGVTQSPTHLIKTRGQQVTLRCSSQSGHNTVSWYQQALGQGPQFIFQYYREEENGRGNFPPRFSGLQFPNYSSELNVNALELDDSALYLCASSPSLTEAFFGQGTRLTVV.